These 30 T cell receptor beta chains were sequenced from one sample in a study of blood T cell repertoires in COVID-19. Data came from immunoSEQ multiplex PCR; TCRdb stores just in-frame clones and leaves some out. This sample yields a few hundred thousand clones, of which roughly 90% are seen a single time; 0.8% to 0.9% belongs to the top ten. Sample: peripheral blood. These receptors were obtained from a man between 18 and 35 years old with COVID-19, enrolled during active disease.

In its sample, this clone was seen once. The chain links TRBV29-1 to TRBJ1-1, with D unclear. The CDR3 contains 11 residues. Per germline, CDR1 SQVTM and CDR2 ANQGSEA. The germline V and J ends were trimmed by 4 bases and 4 bases, with 7 bases remaining between them. CDR3 sequence: CSVVSGTEAFF. The DNA for the CDR3 is TGCAGCGTTGTCAGCGGCACTGAAGCTTTCTTT.

With respect to this clone: One junction end disagrees with the germline gene, perhaps due to a read error. DNA for the CDR3: TGTGCTAGCAGCAAGGGAGTCGGCGGGGAAGAGACCCAGTACTTC. Protein: CASSKGVGGEETQYF. The gene calls are TRBV7-7 and TRBJ2-5, with D maybe TRBD2 (6 bases). The CDR3 is 15 residues long. Germline CDR1 reads SSHAT; CDR2 reads FNYEAQ (reference sequence).

CDR3 residues: CASSILDTQYF. The CDR3, as DNA: TGTGCCAGCAGTATTCTAGATACGCAGTATTTT. The V gene is TRBV13, the J gene TRBJ2-3; no definite D call. The V end was cut by 6 bases, the J end by 5 bases, with 6 bases between. The CDR3 loop spans 11 amino acids. Looked up from germline, CDR1 is PRHDT and CDR2 is FYEKMQ (reference sequence).

This clone is a singleton in its sample. The gene calls are TRBV2 and TRBJ1-2; TRBD1 might be the D (5 bases). Germline assignment: CDR1 SNHLY and CDR2 FYNNEI. This CDR3 region has 13 residues. Trimming left V 7 bases short and J 7 bases short, with 16 bases between. The DNA of the CDR3 is TGTGCCAGCACCGGACCAGGGCCTCTTGGCTACACCTTC. Translated: CASTGPGPLGYTF.

This clone showed up just once. The chain joins TRBV5-8 to TRBJ2-5; the match to TRBD2 covers 12 bases. Germline loops: CDR1 SGHTS, CDR2 YDEGEE. The CDR3 is 16 amino acids. After removal of 7 bases from V and 1 base from J, the junction contained 8 bases not matched to a gene. The DNA of the CDR3 is TGTGCCAGCTTCGGACTAGCGGGACATCTCCAAGAGACCCAGTACTTC. Translated, it gives CASFGLAGHLQETQYF.

This chain joins TRBV25-1 and TRBJ1-1; 7 bases are shared with TRBD1. CDR1 and CDR2 from the germline V gene are MGHDK and SYGVNS. V shed 6 bases, J shed 4 bases, and the junction held 8 bases outside the gene matches. The CDR3 has 14 amino acids. The CDR3 is CASRLDRDGTEAFF. The DNA of the CDR3 is TGTGCCAGCAGACTCGACAGGGACGGCACTGAAGCTTTCTTT.

The genes are TRBV14 and TRBJ1-4; tentatively, D is TRBD1 (6 bases). Trimming removed 2 bases from V and 4 bases from J, with 17 bases in between. The CDR3 is made up of 17 amino acids. In germline, CDR1 is SGHDN, CDR2 FVKESK. CDR3 residues: CASSQSVSTGRNEKLFF. Here the CDR3 DNA reads TGTGCCAGCAGCCAATCAGTCTCGACAGGACGTAATGAAAAACTGTTTTTT.

The V call is TRBV21-1, the J call TRBJ2-5; no check of the table's D call, TRBD2, against the DNA was made. TRBV21-1 counts as a pseudogene. There are 13 residues in the CDR3. The CDR3 region has the DNA TGTGCCAGCCCCTACCAAGACCAAGAGACCCAGTACTTC. Translating it yields CASPYQDQETQYF.

This clone turned up a few times. The V call is TRBV7-6, the J call TRBJ2-7; the match to TRBD2 covers 11 bases. CDR1 is SGHVS, CDR2 FNYEAQ, per germline. The CDR3 is 18 amino acids. Losses at the gene ends were 3 bases for V and 0 bases for J; bases not matched to a gene: 10. CDR3 in DNA: TGTGCCAGCAGCTTGGCCGGGACTAGCGGCTATTCCTCCTACGAGCAGTACTTC. This sequence encodes CASSLAGTSGYSSYEQYF. The full variable domain, rest sourced from reference TRBV7-6 and TRBJ2-7, is GAGVSQSPRYKVTKRGQDVALRCDPISGHVSLYWYRQALGQGPEFLTYFNYEAQQDKSGLPNDRFSAERPEGSISTLTIQRTEQRDSAMYRCASSLAGTSGYSSYEQYFGPGTRLTVT.

As to this clone: This sample includes further DNA sequences coding for the same CDR3. The chain employs TRBV7-3 and TRBJ2-1, with TRBD2 matching 11 bases. The CDR3 length is 15 residues. V gave up 5 bases and J gave up 2 bases; unmatched junction bases: 2. Germline-derived CDR1 and CDR2 are SGHTA and FQGTGA. The CDR3 sequence is CASSLGLAAYNEQFF. CDR3 nucleotide sequence: TGTGCCAGCAGCCTGGGACTAGCGGCCTACAATGAGCAGTTCTTC.

The V call is TRBV3-1 (or the pseudogene TRBV3-2), the J call TRBJ2-7; D may be TRBD1 (6 bases). This CDR3 is built from 15 residues. Trimming cost V 6 bases and J 4 bases, with 19 bases left between them. Germline CDR1 and CDR2: LGHDT and YNNKEL (reference sequence). The CDR3 loop reads CASSDGTSDKYEQYF. The CDR3 coding sequence is TGTGCCAGCAGTGACGGGACATCGGATAAATACGAGCAGTACTTC.

This chain links TRBV9 with TRBJ2-1, with D uncertain. Germline CDR1 is SGDLS and CDR2 is YYNGEE. CDR3 length equals 12 residues. V was clipped by 1 base and J by 9 bases, with 8 bases between them. This CDR3 reads CASSVSSSEQFF. The CDR3 region has the DNA TGTGCCAGCAGCGTATCCTCCTCTGAGCAGTTCTTC.

In this sample, this clone turned up once. The chain employs TRBV2 and TRBJ1-1; D is unclear. V lost 1 base to trimming and J lost 1 base, with 7 bases between them. This CDR3 comprises 14 residues. Germline V gene data show CDR1 as SNHLY and CDR2 as FYNNEI. CDR3 in amino acids: CASSEGGWNTEAFF. In nucleotides, the CDR3 is TGTGCCAGCAGTGAAGGAGGCTGGAACACTGAAGCTTTCTTT.

V gene TRBV14 combines with J gene TRBJ2-5, with TRBD2 matching 7 bases. CDR1 is SGHDN, CDR2 FVKESK, per germline. Trimming cost V 0 bases and J 5 bases; bases outside gene matches: 3. This CDR3 contains 14 residues. CDR3 bases: TGTGCCAGCAGCCAAGAGGGACTAAGGGAGACCCAGTACTTC. Encoded protein: CASSQEGLRETQYF.

The gene calls are TRBV6-5 and TRBJ1-2; no firm D call. The CDR3 is 15 residues long. V gave up 7 bases and J gave up 7 bases, with 22 bases separating them. Germline-derived CDR1 and CDR2 are MNHEY and SVGAGI. The CDR3 protein is CASTEKRGREGGYTF. Written as DNA, the CDR3 is TGTGCCAGCACCGAAAAGCGCGGGAGGGAGGGTGGCTACACCTTC.

The chain uses TRBV7-3 and TRBJ2-1, with D possibly matching TRBD2 (6 bases). The CDR3 runs 16 residues. Deletions cut 0 bases from V and 0 bases from J, with 9 bases between. Germline CDR1 is SGHTA and CDR2 is FQGTGA. CDR3 amino acids: CASSLTGRSSYNEQFF. DNA of the CDR3: TGTGCCAGCAGCTTAACCGGGAGAAGCTCCTACAATGAGCAGTTCTTC.

The chain carries TRBV6-5 and TRBJ2-1; TRBD2 aligns across 10 bases. The CDR3 has 15 residues. The germline V gene encodes CDR1 MNHEY and CDR2 SVGAGI. Unmatched junction bases numbered 6, after V lost 2 bases and J lost 8 bases. Here the CDR3 DNA reads TGTGCCAGCAGTTACCGGCTAGCGGGAGTTGATGAGCAGTTCTTC. Translation gives CASSYRLAGVDEQFF.

This chain connects TRBV2 to TRBJ2-5; possible D gene TRBD2, 6 bases. The length of the CDR3 is 15 residues. Trimming took 4 bases from V and 1 from J, leaving 13 bases between them. Germline V gives CDR1 SNHLY, CDR2 FYNNEI. DNA of the CDR3: TGTGCCAGCAGTGTATCGCCGGGACTCCAAGAGACCCAGTACTTC. It translates to CASSVSPGLQETQYF.

About this clone: This sample includes further DNA sequences coding for the same CDR3. The chain employs TRBV2 and TRBJ1-3; 7 nucleotides align to TRBD1. The junction had 1 base not matched to a gene; V was cut back by 4 bases and J by 4 bases. Per germline, CDR1 SNHLY and CDR2 FYNNEI. The CDR3 sequence is 13 residues long. CDR3 nucleotide sequence: TGTGCCAGCAGTGGGACAGGCGGAAACACCATATATTTT. As protein: CASSGTGGNTIYF.

The rearrangement joins TRBV3-1 (or the pseudogene TRBV3-2) to TRBJ2-3, with 11 bases that match TRBD2. V was clipped by 4 bases and J by 6 bases; unmatched bases: 12. The germline V gene has CDR1 LGHDT and CDR2 YNNKEL (reference sequence). There are 17 residues in the CDR3. CDR3 DNA sequence: TGTGCCAGCAGCCGTCCCGGGACTAGCGGTTCCGGGGATACGCAGTATTTT. It yields the protein CASSRPGTSGSGDTQYF.

The chain joins TRBV3-1 (or the pseudogene TRBV3-2) to TRBJ2-7; 11 nucleotides match TRBD2. From germline, CDR1 is LGHDT and CDR2 YNNKEL (reference sequence). The length of the CDR3 is 18 residues. The junction had 7 bases not matched to a gene; V was cut back by 0 bases and J by 0 bases. CDR3 in amino acids: CASSQDTSGGLSSYEQYF. CDR3 DNA: TGTGCCAGCAGCCAAGATACTAGCGGGGGCCTCAGCTCCTACGAGCAGTACTTC.

The chain combines TRBV6-5 with TRBJ2-3; TRBD2 aligns across 8 bases. The CDR3 spans 15 residues. CDR1 is MNHEY, CDR2 SVGAGI, per germline. V dropped 2 bases and J dropped 4; count of bases not matched to a gene: 5. CDR3 loop: CASSYGAGEADTQYF. The DNA for the CDR3 is TGTGCCAGCAGTTACGGAGCGGGAGAGGCAGATACGCAGTATTTT.

The J gene is TRBJ2-7, the V gene TRBV7-9; D unclear. This CDR3 has 14 residues. Germline CDR1 is SEHNR and CDR2 is FQNEAQ (reference sequence). The V end was cut by 2 bases, the J end by 0 bases, with 8 bases between. The CDR3 sequence: CASSLFESSYEQYF. In nucleotides, the CDR3 is TGTGCCAGCAGCTTATTTGAGAGCTCCTACGAGCAGTACTTC.

V gene TRBV5-4 combines with J gene TRBJ2-7; TRBD2 aligns across 7 bases. The J segment lost 6 bases and the V segment lost 3 bases, leaving 6 bases of the junction unmatched. The germline V gene encodes CDR1 SGHNT and CDR2 YYREEE (reference sequence). The CDR3 is made up of 13 amino acids. The CDR3 here is CASSWTSLTEQYF. The CDR3 DNA reads TGTGCCAGCAGCTGGACTAGTTTAACCGAGCAGTACTTC.

The chain couples TRBV24-1 to TRBJ2-3, with TRBD2 identical over 11 bases. CDR1 KGHDR and CDR2 SFDVKD come from the germline V gene. This CDR3 contains 19 residues. With V trimmed by 1 base and J by 1 base, 9 bases remained unmatched. In DNA form, the CDR3 reads TGTGCCACCAGTGATTTCGTAGCGGGAGGGCCGGGGGGCACAGATACGCAGTATTTT. It codes for CATSDFVAGGPGGTDTQYF.

The CDR3 loop reads CASSPRGKLVQETQYF. Here the CDR3 DNA reads TGTGCCAGCTCACCAAGGGGAAAGCTAGTCCAAGAGACCCAGTACTTC. The gene calls are TRBV18 and TRBJ2-5; weak D call: TRBD1 (5 bases). Germline CDR1 reads KGHSH; CDR2 reads LQKENI. The V and J ends lost 2 bases and 1 base respectively, with 14 bases between them. The CDR3 is 16 amino acids.

The CDR3 sequence is CASSFLKMGGGYTF. CDR3 coding DNA: TGTGCCAGCAGCTTCCTTAAGATGGGCGGGGGCTACACCTTC. The chain is built from TRBV7-8 and TRBJ1-2, with D unclear. V lost 3 bases to trimming and J lost 8 bases, with 16 bases between them. Germline V gives CDR1 SGHVS, CDR2 FQNEAQ. This CDR3 contains 14 residues.

The V and J genes are TRBV3-1 (or the pseudogene TRBV3-2) and TRBJ1-1; 9 nucleotides match TRBD1. Losses at the gene ends were 4 bases for V and 4 bases for J; bases not matched to a gene: 7. The CDR3 has 15 residues. Per germline, CDR1 LGHDT and CDR2 YNNKEL (reference sequence). The CDR3 nucleotides are TGTGCCAGCAGCCCCGCGACAGGGGGTGTCACTGAAGCTTTCTTT. Translated, it gives CASSPATGGVTEAFF.

V is TRBV4-1 and J is TRBJ2-1, with 9 bases that match TRBD2. The V gene's germline CDR1 is MGHRA and CDR2 YSYEKL. This CDR3 is 15 amino acids long. The junction had 6 bases not matched to a gene; V was cut back by 2 bases and J by 7 bases. The CDR3 DNA sequence: TGCGCCAGCAGCCAACTTAGCGGGAGCCGGAATGAGCAGTTCTTC. The encoded protein is CASSQLSGSRNEQFF.

This rearrangement joins TRBV27 to TRBJ1-1; 7 bases match TRBD1. Germline CDR1 and CDR2: MNHEY and SMNVEV (reference sequence). V lost 0 bases, J lost 1 base, and 2 bases stayed unmatched. There are 15 residues in the CDR3. DNA for the CDR3: TGTGCCAGCAGTTTATCGGGACAGCCGAACACTGAAGCTTTCTTT. Translated: CASSLSGQPNTEAFF.